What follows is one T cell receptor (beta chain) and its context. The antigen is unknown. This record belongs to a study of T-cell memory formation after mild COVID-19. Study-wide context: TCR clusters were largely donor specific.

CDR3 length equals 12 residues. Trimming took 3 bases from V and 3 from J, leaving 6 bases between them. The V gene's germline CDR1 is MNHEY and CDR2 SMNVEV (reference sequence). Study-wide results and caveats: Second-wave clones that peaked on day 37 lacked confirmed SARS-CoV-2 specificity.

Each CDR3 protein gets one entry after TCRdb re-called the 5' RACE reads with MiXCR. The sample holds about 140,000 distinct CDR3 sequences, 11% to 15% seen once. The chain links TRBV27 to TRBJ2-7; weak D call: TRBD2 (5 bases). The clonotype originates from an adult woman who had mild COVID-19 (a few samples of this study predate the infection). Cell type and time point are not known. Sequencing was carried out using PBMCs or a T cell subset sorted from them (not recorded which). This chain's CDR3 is CASSFAGYEQYF. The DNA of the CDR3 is TGTGCCAGCAGTTTCGCGGGCTACGAGCAGTACTTC.